The TCR beta chain under discussion was sequenced for a study of blood T cell repertoires in COVID-19. Looking at the study overall: T cells, B-cell-depleted T cells, or PBMCs supplied cDNA or gDNA.

This clone showed up just once. Repertoires were generated with immunoSEQ multiplex PCR, while TCRdb's copy carries only in-frame clones and drops some. The sample has 430,000 or so clones, around 90% seen once. J gave up 2 bases and V 5 bases, and 7 bases lay outside the gene matches. Germline assignment: CDR1 KGHDR and CDR2 SFDVKD. CDR3 length equals 16 residues. This clonotype was obtained from a man aged 18 to 29 with COVID-19, enrolled during active disease. The material sequenced was peripheral blood. The V call is TRBV24-1, the J call TRBJ2-5; 10 nucleotides line up with TRBD2. CDR3 residues: CATSGSLAGEQETQYF. The CDR3 DNA follows: TGTGCCACCAGTGGCTCGCTAGCGGGGGAACAAGAGACCCAGTACTTC.